The 30 T cell receptor beta chains below all came from one sample that was sequenced in a study of blood T cell repertoires in COVID-19 (TCRdb year 2020). The library came from the immunoSEQ multiplex PCR assay. Sourced from immuneACCESS, this table was stored by TCRdb with only in-frame sequences that have V and J called. A share of the clones is absent; for the studies checked, an unresolved V gene accounts for under half, and the remainder has no known explanation. This sample comprises tens of thousands of clones, approximately 80% of them detected only once. Jointly, the top ten make up roughly 10% of the sample. Sample: peripheral blood. The source is a man aged 30 to 39 with COVID-19, enrolled during active disease.

The rearrangement uses TRBV2 and TRBJ1-2; 7 positions agree with TRBD1. Germline CDR1 and CDR2: SNHLY and FYNNEI. V was pared by 2 bases and J by 7 bases, with 4 bases of the junction left unmatched. This CDR3 has 13 amino acids. CDR3 in amino acids: CASSEPGQVGYTF. DNA for the CDR3: TGTGCCAGCAGTGAACCTGGACAGGTTGGCTACACCTTC.

The CDR3 protein is CASSRGAGAIGELFF. The CDR3, as DNA: TGTGCCAGCAGCCGGGGGGCGGGGGCAATCGGGGAGCTGTTTTTT. The gene calls are TRBV5-8 and TRBJ2-2; D is possibly TRBD2 (7 bases). The ends were cut back, 4 bases at V and 7 bases at J, with 17 bases in the middle. CDR1 and CDR2 (germline): SGHTS, YDEGEE. The CDR3 consists of 15 residues.

The rearrangement links TRBV19 to TRBJ2-3; 7 bases are a match to TRBD1. Germline loops: CDR1 LNHDA, CDR2 SQIVND (reference sequence). Trimming took 6 bases from V and 1 from J; bases not matched to a gene: 4. This CDR3 is built from 14 residues. For the CDR3, the DNA is TGTGCCAGTAGACCACAGGGGCGCACAGATACGCAGTATTTT. Translating gives CASRPQGRTDTQYF.

The chain uses TRBV7-9 and TRBJ1-5, with a possible D match to TRBD1 (5 bases). This CDR3 has 16 residues. From germline, CDR1 is SEHNR and CDR2 FQNEAQ (reference sequence). V lost 6 bases and J lost 6, with 21 bases in between. The DNA of the CDR3 is TGTGCCAGCAGTCCACTAGCTTGGCAGGGAGGTCAGCCCCAGCATTTT. It translates to CASSPLAWQGGQPQHF.

V gene TRBV2 combines with J gene TRBJ1-4, with 8 bases identical to TRBD1. The V gene's germline CDR1 is SNHLY and CDR2 FYNNEI. The V gene end was trimmed by 5 bases and the J gene end by 3 bases; junction bases not matched to a gene: 8. The CDR3 is 16 residues long. Written as DNA, the CDR3 is TGTGCCAGCAGTCTGACAGGGGATTCAGCTAATGAAAAACTGTTTTTT. Translating gives CASSLTGDSANEKLFF.

V gene TRBV10-3 combines with J gene TRBJ2-1, with 7 nucleotides matching TRBD2. The CDR3 spans 15 residues. J lost 6 bases, V lost 2 bases, and 7 bases had no gene match. Germline CDR1 ENHRY, CDR2 SYGVKD. The CDR3 spells CAISETGASGNEQFF. CDR3 sequence (DNA): TGTGCCATCAGTGAGACTGGTGCTAGCGGCAATGAGCAGTTCTTC.

The rearrangement joins TRBV5-4 to TRBJ2-1; 13 bases match TRBD2. V was clipped by 6 bases and J by 8 bases; unmatched bases: 5. CDR1 is SGHNT and CDR2 is YYREEE in the germline V gene (reference sequence). The CDR3 sequence is 14 residues long. The CDR3, as DNA: TGTGCCAGCAAGTTCACTAGCGGGAGGGATGAGCAGTTCTTC. Protein product: CASKFTSGRDEQFF. The full variable domain, with the rest looked up from reference TRBV5-4 and TRBJ2-1, is ETGVTQSPTHLIKTRGQQVTLRCSSQSGHNTVSWYQQALGQGPQFIFQYYREEENGRGNFPPRFSGLQFPNYSSELNVNALELDDSALYLCASKFTSGRDEQFFGPGTRLTVL.

The CDR3 region is CASSSIGDQPQHF. The CDR3 DNA follows: TGTGCCAGCAGTTCTATCGGGGATCAGCCCCAGCATTTT. The chain is built from TRBV6-5 and TRBJ1-5; unclear D gene. The CDR3 length is 13 residues. The ends were cut back, 4 bases at V and 5 bases at J, with 9 bases in the middle. Germline V gene sequence: CDR1 MNHEY, CDR2 SVGAGI.

The genes are TRBV12-3 or TRBV12-4 and TRBJ1-3, with D unresolved. V was cut by 7 bases and J by 0 bases, with 4 bases left in between. This CDR3 is 12 amino acids long. DNA for the CDR3: TGTGCCAGCAATCTCTCTGGAAACACCATATATTTT. This sequence encodes CASNLSGNTIYF.

V is TRBV4-1 and J is TRBJ2-5; the match to TRBD1 covers 7 bases. In germline, CDR1 is MGHRA, CDR2 YSYEKL. The CDR3 is made up of 14 amino acids. J was trimmed by 5 bases and V by 1 base; bases with no gene match: 4. In DNA form, the CDR3 reads TGCGCCAGCAGCCAAGGGGGACAGAGGGAGACCCAGTACTTC. It specifies CASSQGGQRETQYF.

V gene TRBV5-1 combines with J gene TRBJ1-3; maybe TRBD1 (6 bases). CDR3 length: 14 amino acids. The ends were cut back, 1 base at V and 2 bases at J, with 7 bases in the middle. The germline CDR1 and CDR2 sequences are SGHRS and YFSETQ. Written as DNA, the CDR3 is TGCGCCAGCAGCTTGAAGGGGGCTGGAAACACCATATATTTT. It yields the protein CASSLKGAGNTIYF.

In DNA, the CDR3 is TGCGCCAGCAGCCTCACTAGGAGCACCGGGGAGCTGTTTTTT. This translates into CASSLTRSTGELFF. The chain is built from TRBV4-1 and TRBJ2-2; TRBD2 is a possible D gene (5 bases). This CDR3 spans 14 amino acids. V shed 4 bases and J shed 4 bases, with 10 bases lying between them. Germline values: CDR1 MGHRA, CDR2 YSYEKL.

The chain carries TRBV25-1 and TRBJ1-6; D gene uncertain. From germline, CDR1 is MGHDK and CDR2 SYGVNS. The CDR3 totals 16 residues. The V end lost 4 bases, the J end lost 7 bases, and 17 bases lay between the germline ends. The CDR3 spells CASSAPGSWANSPLHF. The CDR3 nucleotides are TGTGCCAGCAGTGCCCCCGGTTCATGGGCCAATTCACCCCTCCACTTT. The whole variable domain, remainder taken from reference TRBV25-1 and TRBJ1-6, is EADIYQTPRYLVIGTGKKITLECSQTMGHDKMYWYQQDPGMELHLIHYSYGVNSTEKGDLSSESTVSRIRTEHFPLTLESARPSHTSQYLCASSAPGSWANSPLHFGNGTRLTVT.

The chain has TRBV29-1 and TRBJ1-2, with D hard to call. Germline values: CDR1 SQVTM, CDR2 ANQGSEA. V was pared by 0 bases and J by 2 bases, with 7 bases between. The CDR3 consists of 13 residues. The CDR3: CSVEDTVNYGYTF. CDR3 nucleotides: TGCAGCGTTGAAGACACAGTGAACTATGGCTACACCTTC.

V and J are TRBV19 and TRBJ2-1, with TRBD1 matching 7 bases. V lost 7 bases and J lost 12; bases outside the gene matches: 21. The CDR3 contains 16 residues. Germline V lookup: CDR1 LNHDA, CDR2 SQIVND (reference sequence). CDR3 in DNA: TGTGCCAGTACCTCTTCCGGGACAGCTTCCCTTAAGGGGCAGTTCTTC. Translated: CASTSSGTASLKGQFF.

This rearrangement joins TRBV9 to TRBJ1-4, with a possible D match to TRBD1 (5 bases). The CDR3 length is 15 residues. Germline V gives CDR1 SGDLS, CDR2 YYNGEE. Trimming cost V 4 bases and J 0 bases, with 10 bases left between them. As DNA, the CDR3 is TGTGCCAGCAGCCAGGGAGGAGCAACTAATGAAAAACTGTTTTTT. Residues: CASSQGGATNEKLFF.

This clone was observed a single time. V gene TRBV21-1 combines with J gene TRBJ2-1; TRBD2 is the table's D call and was not checked against the DNA. TRBV21-1 is a pseudogene. The CDR3 loop spans 15 amino acids. The CDR3 DNA reads as TGTGCCAGCAGCAAACCTCCAGGGACTGGCAATGAGCAGTTCTTC. It codes for CASSKPPGTGNEQFF.

The genes are TRBV28 and TRBJ2-1; D remains ambiguous. This CDR3 is 13 amino acids long. V lost 3 bases and J lost 9, with 12 bases in between. Germline CDR1 and CDR2: MDHEN and SYDVKM. CDR3 residues: CASSFVRPGEQFF. CDR3 DNA sequence: TGTGCCAGCAGTTTTGTAAGGCCAGGTGAGCAGTTCTTC.

This chain links TRBV19 with TRBJ1-1; maybe TRBD1 (6 bases). There are 13 residues in the CDR3. Trimming shortened V by 7 bases and J by 3 bases, and 12 bases separated the two germline ends. Germline V gene sequence: CDR1 LNHDA, CDR2 SQIVND (reference sequence). The CDR3 region is CASTPQGYTEAFF. Written as DNA, the CDR3 is TGTGCCAGTACCCCCCAGGGGTACACTGAAGCTTTCTTT.

J is TRBJ1-4 and V is TRBV30; TRBD1 matches at 8 bases. The V segment lost 3 bases and the J segment 6 bases; nucleotides outside the gene matches: 9. The germline CDR1 and CDR2 sequences are GTSNPN and SVGIG (reference sequence). CDR3 length: 15 amino acids. The CDR3 region has the DNA TGTGCCTGGAGCCCAGGACAGGGAATGGATGAAAAACTGTTTTTT. It translates to CAWSPGQGMDEKLFF.

The J gene is TRBJ2-3, the V gene TRBV4-2; 7 bases match TRBD2. This CDR3 is 14 amino acids long. The junction had 6 bases not matched to a gene; V was cut back by 3 bases and J by 6 bases. CDR1 is LGHNA, CDR2 YNFKEQ, per germline. The CDR3 nucleotides are TGTGCCAGCAGCCAGGGACTACGGGCCGATACGCAGTATTTT. Its protein product is CASSQGLRADTQYF.

This clone showed up just once. The chain recombines TRBV27 with TRBJ1-6, with TRBD1 as a possible D gene (6 bases). Germline CDR1 and CDR2: MNHEY and SMNVEV (reference sequence). Trimming removed 6 bases at V and 7 bases at J, with 19 bases between. CDR3 length equals 16 residues. In nucleotides, the CDR3 is TGTGCCAGCAGCGGCTTATTACGGCAGGGGAATTCACCCCTCCACTTT. Translation: CASSGLLRQGNSPLHF.

As for this clone: The same CDR3 also results from other DNA sequences found in this sample. This chain joins TRBV7-2 and TRBJ2-7, with TRBD2 as a possible D gene (5 bases). Germline V gene data show CDR1 as SGHTA and CDR2 as FQGNSA. The ends were cut back, 5 bases at V and 5 bases at J, with 19 bases in the middle. The CDR3 contains 15 residues. The CDR3: CASSLSPGREHEQYF. The CDR3 region has the DNA TGTGCCAGCAGCCTGTCCCCCGGAAGGGAGCACGAGCAGTACTTC.

This clone has only a few counts. The chain recombines TRBV11-3 with TRBJ1-1; perhaps TRBD1 as D (5 bases). The CDR3 runs 14 residues. From germline, CDR1 is SGHNT and CDR2 YENEEA. Trimming took off 1 base at V and 1 base at J, with 7 bases between the two ends. The DNA for the CDR3 is TGTGCCAGCAGCTTAGTGGGGGGGAACACTGAAGCTTTCTTT. Protein sequence: CASSLVGGNTEAFF. Full variable domain (missing parts from reference TRBV11-3 and TRBJ1-1): EAGVVQSPRYKIIEKKQPVAFWCNPISGHNTLYWYLQNLGQGPELLIRYENEEAVDDSQLPKDRFSAERLKGVDSTLKIQPAELGDSAVYLCASSLVGGNTEAFFGQGTRLTVV.

V is TRBV6-5 and J is TRBJ1-5; D is perhaps TRBD1 (5 bases). The CDR3 loop spans 14 amino acids. V lost 6 bases and J 3 bases, leaving 12 bases between the germline ends. Germline values: CDR1 MNHEY, CDR2 SVGAGI. The CDR3 protein is CASRMGGNNQPQHF. The DNA of the CDR3 is TGTGCCAGCAGAATGGGGGGAAACAATCAGCCCCAGCATTTT.

This clone showed up just once. V gene TRBV10-1 combines with J gene TRBJ1-2, with 7 nucleotides matching TRBD1. This CDR3 has 14 amino acids. Germline CDR1 WNHNN, CDR2 SYGVQD (reference sequence). The junction had 0 bases not matched to a gene; V was cut back by 0 bases and J by 2 bases. Written as DNA, the CDR3 is TGCGCCAGCAGTGAGTCGGGACAGAACTATGGCTACACCTTC. It translates to CASSESGQNYGYTF.

For the CDR3, the DNA is TGTGCCAGCACTATCAGGGGTGAAGCTTTCTTT. Translating it yields CASTIRGEAFF. The chain combines TRBV6-5 with TRBJ1-1; D is possibly TRBD1 (6 bases). The germline CDR1 and CDR2 sequences are MNHEY and SVGAGI. Between the trimmed V and J ends, which lost 7 bases and 7 bases, there was a span of 10 bases. CDR3 size: 11 residues.

The chain couples TRBV28 to TRBJ2-2; no definite D call. This CDR3 spans 13 amino acids. Germline values: CDR1 MDHEN, CDR2 SYDVKM. The V and J ends lost 2 bases and 3 bases respectively, with 4 bases between them. The CDR3 loop reads CASSLGHTGELFF. The CDR3 bases are TGTGCCAGCAGTTTAGGGCACACCGGGGAGCTGTTTTTT.

There are a few counts of this clone. V and J are TRBV20-1 and TRBJ1-5, with a tentative D call TRBD1 (6 bases). The CDR3 length is 14 residues. The germline CDR1 and CDR2 sequences are DFQATT and SNEGSKA (reference sequence). The V gene lost 3 bases and the J gene lost 6 bases, with 15 bases spanning the gap. CDR3 residues: CSASPGGLGQPQHF. The CDR3 DNA reads TGCAGTGCTAGTCCCGGGGGGCTCGGTCAGCCCCAGCATTTT.

The J gene is TRBJ2-1, the V gene TRBV27; 11 nucleotides match TRBD2. In germline, CDR1 is MNHEY, CDR2 SMNVEV (reference sequence). The junction had 13 bases not matched to a gene; V was cut back by 5 bases and J by 7 bases. This CDR3 is built from 17 residues. The CDR3: CASSRRMTSGAPNEQFF. DNA of the CDR3: TGTGCCAGCAGTCGGCGGATGACTAGCGGGGCACCTAATGAGCAGTTCTTC.